A selection of T cell receptor beta chains follows, all from one sample in a study of cytomegalovirus exposure and HLA in healthy donors. Assay used: immunoSEQ multiplex PCR; TCRdb lists only in-frame clones, some missing. This table holds 96,000 or so clones, 65% to 80% found once. The specimen was PBMCs. These receptors all stem from a female donor in good health and CMV-seropositive. The CDR3 runs from the conserved cysteine through the conserved F or W. The D gene is left open where the match is weak. For some rows the clone size is stated as once, few or many, or as a class when expanded; others skip it.

few	NA	TRBV5-1	TRBJ2-1	CASSLDQVNEQFF	TGCGCCAGCAGCTTGGATCAGGTCAATGAGCAGTTCTTC
NA	TRBD2	TRBV4-2	TRBJ2-3	CASSQEVAGATDTQYF	TGTGCCAGCAGCCAAGAGGTAGCGGGGGCCACAGATACGCAGTATTTT
NA	NA	TRBV7-2	TRBJ1-6	CASSAGYGRNSPLHF	TGTGCCAGCAGCGCGGGGTACGGACGGAATTCACCCCTCCACTTT
NA	TRBD1	TRBV5-4	TRBJ1-5	CASSKGGTGGNQPQHF	TGTGCCAGCTCCAAGGGGGGGACAGGGGGTAATCAGCCCCAGCATTTT
NA	TRBD1	TRBV6-5	TRBJ2-2	CASSRDSFTGELFF	TGTGCCAGCAGTCGGGACAGCTTCACCGGGGAGCTGTTTTTT
few	NA	TRBV19	TRBJ1-6	CARSICAGGRTAEYNSPLHF	TGTGCCAGAAGTATTTGCGCGGGGGGGAGAACCGCCGAATATAATTCACCCCTCCACTTT
NA	NA	TRBV5-1	TRBJ1-1	CASSLRRDTEAFF	TGCGCCAGCAGCTTGAGGCGGGACACTGAAGCTTTCTTT
NA	NA	TRBV4-1	TRBJ2-7	CASSQDMGSAYEQYF	TGCGCCAGCAGCCAAGACATGGGCTCGGCCTACGAGCAGTACTTC
NA	TRBD1	TRBV9	TRBJ1-6	CASSLRQGDSPLHF	TGTGCCAGCAGCCTCCGACAGGGGGATTCACCCCTCCACTTT
once	TRBD2	TRBV30	TRBJ2-5	CAWSNGLAGEETQYF	TGTGCCTGGAGTAACGGACTAGCGGGGGAAGAGACCCAGTACTTC
NA	NA	TRBV11-3	TRBJ2-2	CASSQDREEWTGELFF	TGTGCCAGCAGCCAAGACAGGGAGGAGTGGACCGGGGAGCTGTTTTTT
NA	NA	TRBV7-2	TRBJ2-1	CASSLAGTYNEQFF	TGTGCCAGCAGCTTGGCGGGGACCTACAATGAGCAGTTCTTC
NA	NA	TRBV7-8	TRBJ1-1	CASSFSRQQNTEAFF	TGTGCCAGCAGCTTTAGCAGACAGCAGAACACTGAAGCTTTCTTT
NA	NA	TRBV28	TRBJ1-4	CASTYGGSANEKLFF	TGTGCCAGCACCTATGGGGGGTCGGCCAATGAAAAACTGTTTTTT
NA	NA	TRBV5-1	TRBJ1-6	CASGLESVQNNSPLHF	TGCGCCAGCGGCTTGGAGTCCGTCCAGAATAATTCACCCCTCCACTTT
NA	NA	TRBV30	TRBJ2-1	CAWSLEGGGEQFF	TGTGCCTGGAGTTTAGAGGGAGGCGGTGAGCAGTTCTTC
NA	TRBD1	TRBV2	TRBJ1-2	CASSGWTGARRVYGYTF	TGTGCCAGCAGTGGGTGGACAGGGGCTCGGCGGGTCTATGGCTACACCTTC
NA	NA	TRBV7-2	TRBJ2-5	CASSLAGGTMAETQYF	TGTGCCAGCAGCTTAGCAGGTGGGACAATGGCAGAGACCCAGTACTTC
NA	NA	TRBV29-1	TRBJ1-4	CSVVWGGDEKLFF	TGCAGCGTTGTATGGGGAGGCGATGAAAAACTGTTTTTT
NA	TRBD1	TRBV7-8	TRBJ1-1	CASSRRLTGAGGEAFF	TGTGCCAGCAGCCGGCGTCTTACAGGGGCAGGGGGTGAAGCTTTCTTT
NA	NA	TRBV7-8	TRBJ2-7	CASSLTGGAYEQYF	TGTGCCAGCAGCTTAACAGGGGGGGCCTACGAGCAGTACTTC
NA	NA	TRBV11-2	TRBJ1-2	CASSSGLDYGYTF	TGTGCCAGCAGCTCGGGACTGGACTATGGCTACACCTTC